This entry concerns a single TCR beta chain. This sample is drawn from a study of blood T cell repertoires in COVID-19. About the study: In each case, the material was cDNA or gDNA derived from T cells, B-cell-depleted T cells, or PBMCs.

The V gene's germline CDR1 is SEHNR and CDR2 FQNEAQ (reference sequence). With 6 bases clipped from V and 3 bases from J, the junction kept 7 bases outside the gene matches. CDR3 size: 17 residues. Methods used by the authors: The assay estimated nucleated cells by amplifying reference gene primers. Here immunoSEQ multiplex PCR was the method, and the copy in TCRdb shows in-frame clones only, minus some. The D gene and trimming were derived from the DNA, and the V and J assignments and clone size from that table. The data hold around 130,000 clones, with approximately 84% observed a single time. The sequence was obtained from a woman between 50 and 59 years old with acute COVID-19. The chain carries TRBV7-9 and TRBJ2-2; 13 bases align to TRBD2. The sequenced sample was PBMCs or T cells enriched from blood (not recorded which). CDR3 sequence: CASRPGLAGADTGELFF. For the CDR3, the DNA is TGTGCCAGCAGGCCCGGACTAGCGGGAGCAGACACCGGGGAGCTGTTTTTT. The complete variable domain, with remaining parts taken from reference TRBV7-9 and TRBJ2-2, reads DTGVSQNPRHKITKRGQNVTFRCDPISEHNRLYWYRQTLGQGPEFLTYFQNEAQLEKSRLLSDRFSAERPKGSFSTLEIQRTEQGDSAMYLCASRPGLAGADTGELFFGEGSRLTVL.